The entry below gives a single T cell receptor (beta chain) sequence along with its context. The data belong to a study of OX40 agonist ivuxolimab in advanced cancers. V lost 5 bases, J lost 6 bases, and 10 bases lay in between. There are 13 residues in the CDR3. The germline gives CDR1 SGHTA, CDR2 FQGNSA. TCRdb's table, derived via immunoSEQ multiplex PCR, lists solely in-frame clones and lacks some. This sample has more than 75,000 clones; around 83% occur once, and the top ten carry about 0.2%. This chain joins TRBV7-2 and TRBJ2-2; D remains unclear. This clonotype was obtained from an adult with an advanced solid tumor such as melanoma, head and neck, liver or kidney cancer. Sample: CD4+ or CD8+ T cells sorted from blood, taken in a trial of the OX40 agonist ivuxolimab. The CDR3 nucleotides read TGTGCCAGCAGCCCCGACATTGCCGGGGAGCTGTTTTTT. Amino acids: CASSPDIAGELFF. The full variable domain, with the rest looked up from reference TRBV7-2 and TRBJ2-2, is GAGVSQSPSNKVTEKGKDVELRCDPISGHTALYWYRQSLGQGLEFLIYFQGNSAPDKSGLPSDRFSAERTGGSVSTLTIQRTQQEDSAVYLCASSPDIAGELFFGEGSRLTVL.